This T cell receptor (beta chain) comes out of a study of T cell responses to AZD1222 COVID-19 vaccine. This clone has just one count. No antigen is known for it. The method was immunoSEQ multiplex PCR; TCRdb's version includes in-frame clones alone and lacks a portion of them. The sample consists of 55,000 to 75,000 clones, 70% to 90% of them appearing once. V lost 8 bases and J 4 bases, leaving 14 bases between the germline ends. Germline V gene lookup returns CDR1 LNHDA and CDR2 SQIVND (reference sequence). This CDR3 has 13 amino acids. Study-wide points: Reportedly, nearly half of unique spike TCRs recognized epitopes outside B.1.351/B.1.1.7 mutations. Repertoire sampling occurred only after the peak T cell response. Researchers report vaccine-associated CD4 TCRs spanning spike, with dominance at 160-218 and 743-854.

The chain carries TRBV19 and TRBJ1-2; D is perhaps TRBD1 (5 bases). This sequence was found in an adult in good health. This sample comprised peripheral blood, obtained on day 0 of AZD1222 vaccination. The CDR3 is CASDPGGGYGYTF. Written as DNA, the CDR3 is TGTGCCAGTGATCCGGGCGGGGGCTATGGCTACACCTTC. The full variable domain, completed using reference TRBV19 and TRBJ1-2, is DGGITQSPKYLFRKEGQNVTLSCEQNLNHDAMYWYRQDPGQGLRLIYYSQIVNDFQKGDIAEGYSVSREKKESFPLTVTSAQKNPTAFYLCASDPGGGYGYTFGSGTRLTVV.